This is a list of T cell receptor beta chains from one sample in a study of cytotoxic CD8 clonotypes in ibrutinib-treated CLL. TCRdb's copy holds only in-frame clones and misses some; the assay was immunoSEQ multiplex PCR. The sample lists some 290,000 clones, almost 80% occurring once. The sequences come from PBMCs, collected before ibrutinib treatment. Receptors originate from a human donor with chronic lymphocytic leukemia. The conserved cysteine and the conserved F or W are not part of the CDR3 here. D genes are given only for firm matches. Clone size, where shown, is once, few, many, or a class for clones that have expanded.

D gene | clone size | CDR3 length | V gene | CDR3 protein
TRBD1 | - | 12 | TRBV28 | ASMGSGGQETQY
TRBD2 | - | 14 | TRBV5-4 | ASSLGLAGEIDTQY
TRBD2 | - | 16 | TRBV5-5 | ASSPTWLADSSTDTQY
- | - | 13 | TRBV7-2 | ASRQRDSFAGTQY
TRBD2 | - | 13 | TRBV11-3 | ASSLALAGVHEQF
TRBD2 | - | 13 | TRBV5-1 | ASSLGLAGDREQF
- | - | 14 | TRBV21-1 | ASSSRVSSVTGELF
TRBD1 | - | 12 | TRBV30 | AWSVGQGIYEQY
TRBD2 | - | 13 | TRBV27 | ASSLLAGSSYEQY
- | - | 8 | TRBV20-1 | SARNLEQF
TRBD1 | - | 13 | TRBV5-1 | ASSNRDRGSPRLF
- | few | 13 | TRBV5-1 | ASSLLQGRFHEQY
- | - | 11 | TRBV4-2 | ASSQSQNTEAF
- | - | 10 | TRBV12-5 | ASGLRRNEQF
TRBD2 | - | 12 | TRBV2 | ASRRLAGVGEQY
- | - | 13 | TRBV11-2 | ASSLAWGMNTEAF
- | few | 12 | TRBV30 | AWSVGVAAGELF
- | - | 11 | TRBV27 | ASSLRPGFGYT
TRBD2 | - | 12 | TRBV5-1 | ASSSSGSSYEQY
- | - | 12 | TRBV11-2 | ASSLADGGYGYT
- | - | 12 | TRBV19 | ASRMTVRSTEAF
TRBD1 | few | 12 | TRBV7-2 | ASSQDRVLETQY
TRBD2 | - | 14 | TRBV9 | ASSGWGLAVSNEQF
TRBD2 | once | 14 | TRBV9 | ASTEGASGRVYEQY
- | - | 13 | TRBV2 | ASSEEWGSNQPQH
- | - | 12 | TRBV7-9 | ASAGVGDTDTQY
- | - | 12 | TRBV5-6 | ASSFGGIQETQY
TRBD2 | - | 15 | TRBV11-2 | ASSLRLAEVAAYEQY
TRBD1 | once | 18 | TRBV9 | ASSAVVRQGAVGANTEAF
TRBD1 | - | 13 | TRBV19 | ASLSRDRHSLGYT
TRBD1 | - | 13 | TRBV6-5 | ASSSSDRSLGGYT
TRBD2 | - | 11 | TRBV29-1 | SARGEAGYEQF
- | - | 13 | TRBV9 | ASSVYGEVVNEQF
TRBD1 | - | 13 | TRBV27 | ASSTGQDFSYEQY
- | - | 9 | TRBV6-5 | ASRFLYEQY
- | - | 9 | TRBV28 | ASTGSQPQH
- | - | 11 | TRBV11-2 | ASSLVTTGELF
- | - | 15 | TRBV15 | ATSRESLGQGRETQY
- | once | 10 | TRBV30 | AWSVGGNTIY
TRBD2 | - | 12 | TRBV14 | ASSLGLAPWEQY
- | - | 16 | TRBV13 | ASSLNGWGFANTGELF
- | - | 13 | TRBV6-5 | ASSSDLSSYNEQF
TRBD1 | - | 16 | TRBV5-5 | ASSLFPGTGTNTGELF
- | once | 13 | TRBV25-1 | ASSELGTGSYEQY
TRBD2 | - | 12 | TRBV15 | ATSRDGRAYEQY
TRBD1 | - | 11 | TRBV6-1 | ASGRDSYNEQF
- | - | 10 | TRBV28 | ASTPRSYGYT
TRBD1 | - | 12 | TRBV11-3 | ASSSGTGNYEQY
- | few | 14 | TRBV9 | ASSVATVRNTGELF
- | - | 13 | TRBV5-1 | ASSLGQIEGSPLH